This passage covers 29 T cell receptor beta chains from one sample sequenced in a study of blood T cell repertoires in COVID-19. Clones were read by immunoSEQ multiplex PCR, and TCRdb kept only the in-frame ones, dropping some. The sample contains about 200,000 clones, over 65% of which appear only once. Sequenced sample: peripheral blood. Receptors were obtained from a person aged 70 to 79 with COVID-19, enrolled during active disease.

The rearrangement links TRBV7-2 to TRBJ1-1, with 7 bases matching TRBD1. The CDR3 is made up of 14 amino acids. Germline V gives CDR1 SGHTA, CDR2 FQGNSA. Losses at the gene ends were 7 bases for V and 2 bases for J; bases not matched to a gene: 7. DNA for the CDR3: TGTGCCAGCATCTGGACAGGCATTAACACTGAAGCTTTCTTT. As protein: CASIWTGINTEAFF.

Written as DNA, the CDR3 is TGTGCCAGCAGCTTCCAGGGGACTGAAAAACTGTTTTTT. Its translation is CASSFQGTEKLFF. The chain uses TRBV7-9 and TRBJ1-4; perhaps TRBD1 as D (6 bases). This CDR3 region has 13 residues. Germline V lookup: CDR1 SEHNR, CDR2 FQNEAQ (reference sequence). V lost 3 bases and J lost 7, with 9 bases in between.

The chain carries TRBV12-1 and TRBJ2-1; the D call in the table, TRBD2, was not verified against the DNA. TRBV12-1 is a pseudogene segment. CDR3 size: 13 residues. The CDR3 protein is CAGGQREGLLQFF. CDR3 sequence (DNA): TGTGCCGGAGGGCAACGGGAGGGCCTGTTGCAGTTCTTC.

This rearrangement joins TRBV6-1 to TRBJ2-1; D uncertain. Germline loops: CDR1 MNHNS, CDR2 SASEGT. The CDR3 runs 13 residues. Trimming left V 1 base short and J 6 bases short, with 7 bases between. The DNA of the CDR3 is TGTGCCAGCAGTGAAGGACTCCTCAATGAGCAGTTCTTC. Its translation: CASSEGLLNEQFF.

This chain joins TRBV3-1 (or the pseudogene TRBV3-2) and TRBJ1-2; perhaps TRBD1 as D (5 bases). V gave up 3 bases and J gave up 4 bases, with 9 bases separating them. The germline CDR1 and CDR2 sequences are LGHDT and YNNKEL (reference sequence). The CDR3 loop spans 13 amino acids. The CDR3 loop is CASSHQGTYGYTF. The CDR3 DNA is TGTGCCAGCAGCCATCAGGGTACCTATGGCTACACCTTC.

The J gene is TRBJ2-5, the V gene TRBV7-2; 8 positions agree with TRBD1. The junction had 4 bases not matched to a gene; V was cut back by 3 bases and J by 4 bases. CDR1 and CDR2 (germline): SGHTA, FQGNSA. This CDR3 comprises 14 residues. For the CDR3, the DNA is TGTGCCAGCAGCTTCTTCGGACAGGGAGAGACCCAGTACTTC. It yields the protein CASSFFGQGETQYF.

This clone was detected a few times. The chain has TRBV3-1 (or the pseudogene TRBV3-2) and TRBJ2-5; 8 nucleotides agree with TRBD2. CDR1 LGHDT and CDR2 YNNKEL come from the germline V gene (reference sequence). The CDR3 runs to 15 residues. The junction had 5 bases not matched to a gene; V was cut back by 2 bases and J by 3 bases. The CDR3 nucleotides are TGTGCCAGCAGCCAAACACTAGCGGCCAAAGAGACCCAGTACTTC. It specifies CASSQTLAAKETQYF.

The V call is TRBV7-3, the J call TRBJ1-5; D unclear. Trimming cost V 2 bases and J 8 bases, with 4 bases left between them. The germline gives CDR1 SGHTA, CDR2 FQGTGA. The CDR3 length is 11 residues. The CDR3 sequence is CASSLLEPQHF. In nucleotides, the CDR3 is TGTGCCAGCAGCTTATTAGAGCCCCAGCATTTT. Complete variable domain (other parts from reference TRBV7-3 and TRBJ1-5): GAGVSQTPSNKVTEKGKYVELRCDPISGHTALYWYRQSLGQGPEFLIYFQGTGAADDSGLPNDRFFAVRPEGSVSTLKIQRTERGDSAVYLCASSLLEPQHFGDGTRLSIL.

The rearrangement links TRBV4-3 to TRBJ2-2; D is ambiguous. CDR3 length equals 13 residues. Trimming removed 0 bases at V and 5 bases at J, with 4 bases between. Looked up from germline, CDR1 is LGHNA and CDR2 is YSLEER. The CDR3 loop is CASSQDMTGELFF. Written as DNA, the CDR3 is TGCGCCAGCAGCCAAGATATGACCGGGGAGCTGTTTTTT.

The V and J genes are TRBV6-1 and TRBJ1-2; the D gene is possibly TRBD1 (5 bases). The CDR3 spans 17 residues. Germline-derived CDR1 and CDR2 are MNHNS and SASEGT. V shed 3 bases and J shed 4 bases, with 21 bases lying between them. The CDR3 is CASSDGAGSTGPYGYTF. CDR3 coding DNA: TGTGCCAGCAGTGATGGCGCCGGGTCCACAGGCCCCTATGGCTACACCTTC.

This sequence joins TRBV28 and TRBJ2-4, with 9 positions matching TRBD1. V gave up 9 bases and J gave up 0 bases; unmatched junction bases: 27. Germline V gene lookup returns CDR1 MDHEN and CDR2 SYDVKM. There are 22 residues in the CDR3. CDR3 coding DNA: TGTGCCAGAGGGCCTGGCGCGACCCCCTTACAGGACAGGGGACTAGCCAAAAACATTCAGTACTTC. This codes for CARGPGATPLQDRGLAKNIQYF.

The J gene is TRBJ2-2, the V gene TRBV6-5; a possible D gene is TRBD1 (7 bases). CDR1 is MNHEY, CDR2 SVGAGI, per germline. Trimming removed 6 bases from V and 6 bases from J, with 17 bases in between. The CDR3 spans 15 residues. CDR3 sequence (DNA): TGTGCCAGCAGACCAAGGGGCAGGGGGGCCGGGGAGCTGTTTTTT. Translation gives CASRPRGRGAGELFF.

This clone was recorded only once. The V and J genes are TRBV5-1 and TRBJ1-3, with no clear D. Trimming cost V 4 bases and J 2 bases, with 10 bases left between them. The CDR3 has 14 residues. Germline-derived CDR1 and CDR2 are SGHRS and YFSETQ. CDR3: CASSREDPGNTIYF. CDR3 bases: TGCGCCAGCAGCCGGGAAGACCCTGGAAACACCATATATTTT.

The chain is built from TRBV12-3 or TRBV12-4 and TRBJ2-3; 8 nucleotides line up with TRBD2. Germline trimming cut 3 bases from V and 14 bases from J; bases unmatched to any gene: 7. The CDR3 has 12 amino acids. CDR3 bases: TGTGCCAGCAGTTTGCGACTAGCGTTTCCGTATTTT. This translates into CASSLRLAFPYF.

The CDR3 DNA reads as TGTGCTAGTGGTTTAGGTGGACTAGCGGGAGCTAACACCGGGGAGCTGTTTTTT. Its protein product is CASGLGGLAGANTGELFF. The chain couples TRBV12-5 to TRBJ2-2; 13 bases align to TRBD2. The V and J ends lost 3 bases and 2 bases, in that order; junction bases with no gene match: 6. The CDR3 runs 18 residues. Looked up from germline, CDR1 is LGHNT and CDR2 is FRNRAP.

The chain links TRBV14 to TRBJ1-4; tentative D call: TRBD1 (6 bases). V gave up 4 bases and J gave up 8 bases, with 20 bases separating them. This CDR3 is built from 16 residues. The germline V gene has CDR1 SGHDN and CDR2 FVKESK. The CDR3 bases are TGTGCCAGCAGCCCCTTATCCAGGGGCGCCGGAGAAAAACTGTTTTTT. Its protein product is CASSPLSRGAGEKLFF.

This clone was picked up one time. The genes are TRBV7-2 and TRBJ2-5, with D possibly matching TRBD2 (5 bases). Germline V CDR1 and CDR2: SGHTA, FQGNSA. This CDR3 is built from 15 residues. Trimming stripped 3 bases from V and 5 bases from J, with 16 bases between. CDR3 DNA sequence: TGTGCCAGCAGCTTGGTGGCCCGGACGGGGGAGACCCAGTACTTC. Protein sequence: CASSLVARTGETQYF. Filled out from reference TRBV7-2 and TRBJ2-5, the complete variable domain reads GAGVSQSPSNKVTEKGKDVELRCDPISGHTALYWYRQSLGQGLEFLIYFQGNSAPDKSGLPSDRFSAERTGGSVSTLTIQRTQQEDSAVYLCASSLVARTGETQYFGPGTRLLVL.

The chain carries TRBV11-3 and TRBJ2-7; possible D gene TRBD2, 5 bases. Germline assignment: CDR1 SGHNT and CDR2 YENEEA. The CDR3 is 13 amino acids. V was shortened by 0 bases and J by 10 bases, with 13 bases between the two germline ends. The CDR3 loop reads CASSLDGESRQYF. In DNA, the CDR3 is TGTGCCAGCAGCTTAGATGGGGAGTCAAGACAGTACTTC.

J is TRBJ2-3 and V is TRBV3-1 (or the pseudogene TRBV3-2); 11 bases agree with TRBD2. The length of the CDR3 is 18 residues. The V gene end was trimmed by 5 bases and the J gene end by 3 bases; junction bases not matched to a gene: 13. Looked up from germline, CDR1 is LGHDT and CDR2 is YNNKEL (reference sequence). CDR3 nucleotides: TGTGCCAGCAGCGAAAGTTACCTAGCGGGGGGCGAAACAGATACGCAGTATTTT. As protein: CASSESYLAGGETDTQYF.

V gene TRBV25-1 combines with J gene TRBJ2-7, with D tentatively TRBD1 (5 bases). Trimming took 8 bases from V and 5 from J, leaving 16 bases between them. The CDR3 spans 13 residues. CDR1 is MGHDK and CDR2 is SYGVNS in the germline V gene. CDR3 nucleotides: TGTGCCAGCTCCGTGGCAGGGTTGGACGAGCAGTACTTC. Its translation is CASSVAGLDEQYF.

The chain couples TRBV28 to TRBJ2-4, with a tentative D call TRBD1 (6 bases). Trimming shortened V by 7 bases and J by 1 base, and 20 bases separated the two germline ends. CDR1 and CDR2 from the germline V gene are MDHEN and SYDVKM. CDR3 length: 17 amino acids. CDR3 amino acids: CASTPGGQSLAKNIQYF. In DNA, the CDR3 is TGTGCCAGCACCCCTGGAGGACAGTCCTTGGCCAAAAACATTCAGTACTTC.

Concerning this clone: Other DNA sequences in this sample translate to the same CDR3. The chain carries TRBV7-2 and TRBJ1-1; D is unclear. With 1 base removed from V and 0 bases from J, the gap between germline ends came to 9 bases. This CDR3 is 15 amino acids long. CDR1 is SGHTA, CDR2 FQGNSA, per germline. The CDR3 loop is CASSLETDMNTEAFF. CDR3 bases: TGTGCCAGCAGCTTAGAAACAGACATGAACACTGAAGCTTTCTTT.

The chain has TRBV11-2 and TRBJ2-2, with 11 bases that match TRBD2. CDR3 size: 16 residues. The junction had 3 bases not matched to a gene; V was cut back by 4 bases and J by 2 bases. Looked up from germline, CDR1 is SGHAT and CDR2 is FQNNGV. CDR3 protein: CASSSRLAGNTGELFF. The CDR3 nucleotides read TGTGCCAGCAGCTCAAGACTAGCGGGAAACACCGGGGAGCTGTTTTTT.

The rearrangement joins TRBV12-5 to TRBJ2-1, with D possibly TRBD2 on 6 matching bases. V lost 6 bases, J lost 10 bases, and 13 bases lay in between. In germline, CDR1 is LGHNT, CDR2 FRNRAP. This CDR3 has 12 amino acids. The chain's CDR3 is CASGTDGGEQFF. The CDR3, as DNA: TGTGCTAGTGGAACTGATGGGGGGGAGCAGTTCTTC.

J is TRBJ2-5 and V is TRBV29-1, with a weak D call TRBD2 (6 bases). Between the trimmed V and J ends, which lost 3 bases and 2 bases, there was a span of 10 bases. This CDR3 spans 13 amino acids. Germline V CDR1 and CDR2: SQVTM, ANQGSEA. CDR3 DNA: TGCAGCGTTGAGGCGGGGTATCAAGAGACCCAGTACTTC. The encoded protein is CSVEAGYQETQYF. Complete variable domain (other parts from reference TRBV29-1 and TRBJ2-5): SAVISQKPSRDICQRGTSLTIQCQVDSQVTMMFWYRQQPGQSLTLIATANQGSEATYESGFVIDKFPISRPNLTFSTLTVSNMSPEDSSIYLCSVEAGYQETQYFGPGTRLLVL.

The V gene is TRBV7-9, the J gene TRBJ2-1, with 11 bases lining up with TRBD2. Germline CDR1 and CDR2: SEHNR and FQNEAQ (reference sequence). The length of the CDR3 is 14 residues. Trimming took 4 bases from V and 4 from J; bases not matched to a gene: 0. The CDR3 region has the DNA TGTGCCAGCAGCTGGACTAGCGGGTACAATGAGCAGTTCTTC. Protein product: CASSWTSGYNEQFF.

This chain joins TRBV7-2 and TRBJ1-4, with 8 bases aligning to TRBD1. Trimming cost V 3 bases and J 7 bases; bases outside gene matches: 4. The CDR3 covers 14 residues. The V gene's germline CDR1 is SGHTA and CDR2 FQGNSA. The CDR3 is CASSFQGAAEKLFF. The DNA for the CDR3 is TGTGCCAGCAGCTTTCAGGGGGCGGCTGAAAAACTGTTTTTT.

The chain couples TRBV19 to TRBJ2-3; the D is unclear. V gave up 4 bases and J gave up 5 bases, with 22 bases separating them. The CDR3 length is 17 residues. Germline CDR1 LNHDA, CDR2 SQIVND (reference sequence). CDR3 DNA: TGTGCCAGTAGTAACCCAAGATTGAGCGAGACTCGAGATACGCAGTATTTT. This translates into CASSNPRLSETRDTQYF.

Here the CDR3 DNA reads TGCGCCAGCAGTGGCAAGACAGTCTACGAGCAGTACTTC. It is translated as CASSGKTVYEQYF. The chain has TRBV10-1 and TRBJ2-7; TRBD1 might be the D (5 bases). CDR3 size: 13 residues. V lost 4 bases and J 3 bases, leaving 10 bases between the germline ends. Germline V gives CDR1 WNHNN, CDR2 SYGVQD (reference sequence).